This entry lists 18 T cell receptor beta chains sequenced from one sample in a study of glioma-infiltrating T cells (dated by TCRdb to the mid-2010s). The data were produced on an Illumina MiSeq. The iRepertoire nested amplicon-rescue multiplex PCR (arm-PCR) platform was used to amplify TCR alpha and beta CDR3 regions from RNA. The public reads were reprocessed in TCRdb via fastp at Q25 and MiXCR, keeping in-frame beta chains. A single entry per CDR3 protein holds the most common genes and DNA from its merged rows. Within this sample are 100,000 to 150,000 distinct CDR3 sequences, with less than 30% of them counted one time only. In total, the top ten clones hold 12% to 15% of the sample. The sequenced material came from glioma tissue, nonneoplastic brain tissue, or PBMCs (not recorded which). The receptors were gathered from a human donor with low-grade glioma or glioblastoma, undergoing nonglioma brain surgery, or in good health (not recorded which).

This clonotype has ten or more counts. The chain joins TRBV6-2 or TRBV6-3 to TRBJ1-2; unclear D gene. The germline V gene has CDR1 MNHEY and CDR2 SVGEGT. CDR3 length: 15 residues. V was clipped by 0 bases and J by 0 bases, with 8 bases between them. Here the CDR3 reads CASSYSPEANYGYTF. As DNA, the CDR3 is TGTGCCAGCAGTTACTCGCCAGAAGCTAACTATGGCTACACCTTC.

The J gene is TRBJ2-7, the V gene TRBV11-1, with 13 bases fitting TRBD2. Trimming cost V 2 bases and J 3 bases; bases outside gene matches: 1. CDR1 and CDR2 from the germline V gene are SGHAT and FQDESV (reference sequence). This CDR3 is built from 15 residues. In DNA, the CDR3 is TGTGCCAGCAGCTTAAGGACTAGCGGGGGCTACGAGCAGTACTTC. It translates to CASSLRTSGGYEQYF. Full variable domain (missing parts from reference TRBV11-1 and TRBJ2-7): EAEVAQSPRYKITEKSQAVAFWCDPISGHATLYWYRQILGQGPELLVQFQDESVVDDSQLPKDRFSAERLKGVDSTLKIQPAELGDSAMYLCASSLRTSGGYEQYFGPGTRLTVT.

The V gene is TRBV7-9, the J gene TRBJ2-5; no reliable D call. The CDR3 totals 14 residues. Deletions cut 4 bases from V and 3 bases from J, with 12 bases between. Per germline, CDR1 SEHNR and CDR2 FQNEAQ (reference sequence). CDR3 coding DNA: TGTGCCAGCAGCTCGGACCTAACCAAAGAGACCCAGTACTTC. Protein: CASSSDLTKETQYF. The whole variable domain, filled in from reference TRBV7-9 and TRBJ2-5, reads DTGVSQNPRHKITKRGQNVTFRCDPISEHNRLYWYRQTLGQGPEFLTYFQNEAQLEKSRLLSDRFSAERPKGSFSTLEIQRTEQGDSAMYLCASSSDLTKETQYFGPGTRLLVL.

This clonotype occurred many times. The chain joins TRBV10-3 to TRBJ1-2, with D possibly TRBD1 on 5 matching bases. V lost 7 bases to trimming and J lost 6 bases, with 18 bases between them. This CDR3 is built from 14 residues. Germline CDR1 ENHRY, CDR2 SYGVKD. CDR3 amino acids: CAINPQGYPDGYTF. CDR3 coding DNA: TGTGCCATCAACCCCCAGGGTTACCCTGATGGCTACACCTTC.

This clonotype was found many times. V is TRBV25-1 and J is TRBJ2-1; TRBD2 might be the D (5 bases). The CDR3 runs 13 residues. V gave up 7 bases and J gave up 7 bases, with 14 bases separating them. CDR1 and CDR2 (germline): MGHDK, SYGVNS. The chain's CDR3 is CASIEDFQNEQFF. The DNA of the CDR3 is TGTGCCAGCATCGAGGACTTTCAAAATGAGCAGTTCTTC.

This clonotype was counted at least ten times. This chain joins TRBV15 and TRBJ2-3; 8 positions agree with TRBD2. The V and J ends lost 1 base and 4 bases, in that order; junction bases with no gene match: 4. The germline V gene encodes CDR1 LNHNV and CDR2 YYDKDF (reference sequence). The CDR3 spans 15 residues. This CDR3 is CATSRVAGGADTQYF. The CDR3 DNA follows: TGTGCCACCAGCAGAGTTGCGGGAGGAGCAGATACGCAGTATTTT.

This clonotype appeared a few times. The chain couples TRBV4-3 to TRBJ1-6, with D possibly TRBD1 on 5 matching bases. Germline V lookup: CDR1 LGHNA, CDR2 YSLEER. The ends were cut back, 0 bases at V and 7 bases at J, with 13 bases in the middle. CDR3 length: 16 residues. CDR3 nucleotide sequence: TGCGCCAGCAGCCAAGAATATGGGGCTGCGAATTCACCCCTCCACTTT. It encodes CASSQEYGAANSPLHF.

The chain uses TRBV9 and TRBJ1-1; TRBD1 might be the D (6 bases). The CDR3 length is 13 residues. CDR1 SGDLS and CDR2 YYNGEE come from the germline V gene. Trimming pared 6 bases from V and 6 bases from J, leaving 15 bases between. The CDR3 reads CASTRGPSSEAFF. DNA of the CDR3: TGTGCCAGCACCCGGGGGCCTTCTTCTGAAGCTTTCTTT.

This clonotype was seen many times. V is TRBV28 and J is TRBJ2-2; 9 bases are shared with TRBD2. Germline V gene data show CDR1 as MDHEN and CDR2 as SYDVKM. V was clipped by 1 base and J by 5 bases; unmatched bases: 5. The CDR3 length is 16 residues. The CDR3 region has the DNA TGTGCCAGCAGTTTATCGTCTAGCGGGACAACCGGGGAGCTGTTTTTT. Translated, it gives CASSLSSSGTTGELFF.

This clonotype was observed a few times. A much bigger clone sits one base away, suggesting this may be a read error. The genes are TRBV7-2 and TRBJ2-5; TRBD2 is a possible D gene (5 bases). The V gene's germline CDR1 is SGHTA and CDR2 FQGNSA. The CDR3 extends over 16 amino acids. Trimming pared 8 bases from V and 4 bases from J, leaving 23 bases between. In DNA form, the CDR3 reads TGTGCCAGCCGCCCGCTCTTGGCGGCGGGCGGAGAGACCCAGTACTTC. Its protein is CASRPLLAAGGETQYF.

This clonotype was recorded at least ten times. J is TRBJ2-3 and V is TRBV18; D remains unclear. The germline gives CDR1 KGHSH, CDR2 LQKENI. Trimming cost V 1 base and J 2 bases, with 4 bases left between them. This CDR3 has 13 residues. The DNA for the CDR3 is TGTGCCAGCTCACCACGGTTCACAGATACGCAGTATTTT. Its translation is CASSPRFTDTQYF.

As concerns this clonotype: Since a much larger clone is just one base distant, this may be a read error. This sequence joins TRBV24-1 and TRBJ1-1; D ambiguous. From germline, CDR1 is KGHDR and CDR2 SFDVKD. Deletions cut 1 base from V and 1 base from J, with 3 bases between. The CDR3 is 13 amino acids. CDR3 protein: CATSDFENTEAFF. The CDR3 DNA is TGTGCCACCAGTGATTTCGAGAACACTGAAGCTTTCTTT.

This clonotype was counted ten times or more. The genes are TRBV28 and TRBJ1-5; 9 bases map to TRBD1. This CDR3 is built from 14 residues. The V gene's germline CDR1 is MDHEN and CDR2 SYDVKM. The V segment lost 5 bases and the J segment 6 bases; nucleotides outside the gene matches: 5. DNA of the CDR3: TGTGCCAGCAGTACAGGGGGCGAGGGTCAGCCCCAGCATTTT. Its translation: CASSTGGEGQPQHF.

This clonotype came up many times. The rearrangement uses TRBV27 and TRBJ2-1; 8 bases are shared with TRBD1. The CDR3 runs 14 residues. Trimming took 6 bases from V and 2 from J; bases not matched to a gene: 3. The germline V gene has CDR1 MNHEY and CDR2 SMNVEV (reference sequence). The CDR3 sequence is CASSDRGPYNEQFF. For the CDR3, the DNA is TGTGCCAGCAGCGACAGGGGCCCCTACAATGAGCAGTTCTTC.

A remark on this clonotype: Possible read error: a much larger clone is one base away. The chain couples TRBV2 to TRBJ2-1; TRBD1 is a possible D gene (5 bases). Per the germline V gene, CDR1 is SNHLY and CDR2 is FYNNEI. The CDR3 is 14 amino acids. The CDR3 spells CASLDTFSCNEQFF. CDR3 nucleotide sequence: TGTGCCAGCTTGGACACCTTCTCCTGCAATGAGCAGTTCTTC. The full variable domain, its missing parts supplied by reference TRBV2 and TRBJ2-1, is EPEVTQTPSHQVTQMGQEVILRCVPISNHLYFYWYRQILGQKVEFLVSFYNNEISEKSEIFDDQFSVERPDGSNFTLKIRSTKLEDSAMYFCASLDTFSCNEQFFGPGTRLTVL.

This clonotype showed up many times. This sequence joins TRBV7-2 and TRBJ1-5; 7 bases line up with TRBD1. The germline V gene encodes CDR1 SGHTA and CDR2 FQGNSA. V lost 3 bases to trimming and J lost 6 bases; unmatched junction nucleotides: 2. The CDR3 spans 13 residues. The CDR3 nucleotides read TGTGCCAGCAGCTTGTGGGACAGTCAGCCCCAGCATTTT. The encoded protein is CASSLWDSQPQHF.

This clonotype was recorded at least ten times. The rearrangement joins TRBV27 to TRBJ2-3, with 7 bases that match TRBD1. The CDR3 totals 16 residues. CDR1 and CDR2 (germline): MNHEY, SMNVEV (reference sequence). Trimming at V came to 3 bases and at J to 5 bases, leaving 11 bases not matched to a gene. As DNA, the CDR3 is TGTGCCAGCAGTTTGAGATGGAACAGGGGTATAGATACGCAGTATTTT. This encodes CASSLRWNRGIDTQYF.

J is TRBJ2-1 and V is TRBV29-1; 7 bases fit TRBD1. CDR3 length: 12 amino acids. V trimming: 5 bases; J trimming: 6 bases; junction bases outside the gene matches: 4. Germline V CDR1 and CDR2: SQVTM, ANQGSEA. The CDR3, as DNA: TGCAGCGTTTCCCGGGACAGCAATGAGCAGTTCTTC. This encodes CSVSRDSNEQFF.